The sequence of this TCR beta chain was determined in a study of T cells in tuberculosis. Each donor contributed around 100,000 T cells on average, unsorted. As concerns this clone: Its matching antigen is unknown.

The V and J ends lost 2 bases and 5 bases respectively, with 11 bases between them. The CDR3 covers 14 residues. Germline V gene data show CDR1 as SGHRS and CDR2 as YFSETQ. Some clones are missing from TCRdb's copy, which holds only in-frame ones; the method was immunoSEQ multiplex PCR. The table has 20,000 to 25,000 clones, just over 90% seen once; the top ten hold 15% to 20%. Findings and limits, study-wide: Active tuberculosis alpha repertoires lay closer to GMM-specific TCRs than controls'. Cases with active tuberculosis were adults, while controls were adolescents.

The TCR sequence derives from a donor between 10 and 35 years old with latent tuberculosis or without tuberculosis infection. Some clones in this sample may be carry-over from other donors' samples. Material for sequencing was PBMCs. The rearrangement uses TRBV5-1 and TRBJ2-1; D might be TRBD2 (7 bases). The CDR3 bases are TGCGCCAGCAGCTTTAACGGGGGGCACAATGAGCAGTTCTTC. This codes for CASSFNGGHNEQFF.